These 15 T cell receptor beta chains were sequenced from one sample in a study of T-cell reconstitution after alpha-beta-depleted transplantation in children. Preparation of the TCRbeta library was carried out with unique molecular identifiers. TCRdb reanalysed the PCR reads using MiXCR and keeps one entry per CDR3 protein. The profile covers a few hundred thousand distinct CDR3 sequences, with over 20% appearing a single time and 3.8% taken by the ten largest. Sequencing was performed on PBMCs from the stem cell graft donor, taken from the stem cell graft. These receptors came from a human donor who donated a stem cell graft to a child with acute myeloid leukemia.

The chain couples TRBV10-3 to TRBJ2-1, with D possibly being TRBD2 (6 bases). V lost 6 bases and J 5 bases, leaving 14 bases between the germline ends. Germline loops: CDR1 ENHRY, CDR2 SYGVKD. The CDR3 consists of 14 residues. CDR3 region: CAIRPGLDHNEQFF. The CDR3 nucleotides read TGTGCCATCAGGCCGGGACTCGATCACAATGAGCAGTTCTTC.

The chain combines TRBV5-4 with TRBJ2-1; 10 bases agree with TRBD2. Germline CDR1 SGHNT, CDR2 YYREEE (reference sequence). The trim removed 4 bases at V and 4 bases at J, leaving 5 bases unmatched. The CDR3 contains 15 residues. CDR3 DNA: TGTGCCAGCAGCGATACTAGCGGGATTTACAATGAGCAGTTCTTC. It specifies CASSDTSGIYNEQFF.

This clonotype was counted only a few times. The chain links TRBV7-9 to TRBJ2-7; D unclear. The V gene's germline CDR1 is SEHNR and CDR2 FQNEAQ (reference sequence). This CDR3 has 12 amino acids. V lost 5 bases and J lost 3, with 8 bases in between. CDR3 bases: TGTGCCAGCAGCAAGACTGTCTACGAGCAGTACTTC. This sequence encodes CASSKTVYEQYF. Full variable domain (remainder filled in from reference TRBV7-9 and TRBJ2-7): DTGVSQNPRHKITKRGQNVTFRCDPISEHNRLYWYRQTLGQGPEFLTYFQNEAQLEKSRLLSDRFSAERPKGSFSTLEIQRTEQGDSAMYLCASSKTVYEQYFGPGTRLTVT.

This clonotype has a handful of counts. The chain is built from TRBV15 and TRBJ2-5; D may be TRBD1 (5 bases). Germline CDR1 LNHNV, CDR2 YYDKDF (reference sequence). The V end was cut by 8 bases, the J end by 5 bases, with 15 bases between. The CDR3 spans 13 residues. Written as DNA, the CDR3 is TGTGCCACCCCCCGCCAGGGATGCGAGACCCAGTACTTC. Amino acids: CATPRQGCETQYF. Variable domain in full (rest from reference TRBV15 and TRBJ2-5): DAMVIQNPRYQVTQFGKPVTLSCSQTLNHNVMYWYQQKSSQAPKLLFHYYDKDFNNEADTPDNFQSRRPNTSFCFLDIRSPGLGDTAMYLCATPRQGCETQYFGPGTRLLVL.

This clonotype was observed a few times. V usage is TRBV20-1 and J usage is TRBJ2-3; D may be TRBD2 (6 bases). This CDR3 spans 15 amino acids. Trimming pared 3 bases from V and 3 bases from J, leaving 16 bases between. The germline CDR1 and CDR2 sequences are DFQATT and SNEGSKA (reference sequence). The CDR3 reads CSASRTIAYTDTQYF. For the CDR3, the DNA is TGCAGTGCTAGTCGGACTATTGCGTATACAGATACGCAGTATTTT.

This chain uses TRBV29-1 with TRBJ2-3; the match to TRBD2 covers 13 bases. Germline CDR1 SQVTM, CDR2 ANQGSEA. This CDR3 spans 18 amino acids. Losses at the gene ends were 5 bases for V and 1 base for J; bases not matched to a gene: 12. In DNA, the CDR3 is TGCAGCGTTTTTATACTAGCGGGAGGGGGTGCGGGCACAGATACGCAGTATTTT. Translated: CSVFILAGGGAGTDTQYF.

The table lists this clonotype with many counts. The chain links TRBV20-1 to TRBJ1-5, with D hard to call. The CDR3 has 12 amino acids. Germline loops: CDR1 DFQATT, CDR2 SNEGSKA (reference sequence). The CDR3 region is CSARDSNQPQHF. The CDR3 DNA reads as TGCAGCGCAAGGGATAGCAATCAGCCCCAGCATTTT.

The chain recombines TRBV7-9 with TRBJ2-1; the match to TRBD2 covers 10 bases. Trimming at V came to 1 base and at J to 7 bases, leaving 4 bases not matched to a gene. Germline CDR1 and CDR2: SEHNR and FQNEAQ (reference sequence). The CDR3 has 15 amino acids. The CDR3, as DNA: TGTGCCAGCAGCTTAGAGGCTAGCGGGAGTAATGAGCAGTTCTTC. This encodes CASSLEASGSNEQFF.

The rearrangement joins TRBV4-3 to TRBJ2-2; 10 positions agree with TRBD2. Losses at the gene ends were 2 bases for V and 1 base for J; bases not matched to a gene: 1. Germline-derived CDR1 and CDR2 are LGHNA and YSLEER. This CDR3 spans 16 amino acids. CDR3 DNA sequence: TGCGCCAGCAGCCAACTAGCGGGAGTGAACACCGGGGAGCTGTTTTTT. It encodes CASSQLAGVNTGELFF.

Ten or more counts support this clonotype. The chain is built from TRBV28 and TRBJ1-1, with D unresolved. The ends were cut back, 5 bases at V and 5 bases at J, with 9 bases in the middle. From germline, CDR1 is MDHEN and CDR2 SYDVKM. There are 12 residues in the CDR3. CDR3 sequence: CASSPPWTEAFF. The CDR3 DNA follows: TGTGCCAGCAGTCCGCCTTGGACTGAAGCTTTCTTT.

This clonotype showed up just once. The chain links TRBV14 to TRBJ2-7; a possible D gene is TRBD2 (5 bases). Germline assignment: CDR1 SGHDN and CDR2 FVKESK. This CDR3 is 15 amino acids long. Trimming removed 3 bases at V and 3 bases at J, with 15 bases between. CDR3: CASSHSGGDYYEQYF. The CDR3 coding sequence is TGTGCCAGCAGCCATTCTGGCGGAGACTACTACGAGCAGTACTTC.

This clonotype has only a few counts. The chain is built from TRBV6-5 and TRBJ2-3, with 10 bases aligning to TRBD2. CDR1 and CDR2 (germline): MNHEY, SVGAGI. The CDR3 length is 18 residues. Trimming cost V 0 bases and J 7 bases; bases outside gene matches: 13. The CDR3 coding sequence is TGTGCCAGCAGTTACTCCACCGGGGCTAGCGGGAGAGGAAATACGCAGTATTTT. Amino acid sequence: CASSYSTGASGRGNTQYF.

The CDR3 loop reads CASRSGGRGTDTQYF. The DNA of the CDR3 is TGCGCCAGCAGATCTGGCGGGAGAGGAACAGATACGCAGTATTTT. The chain is built from TRBV5-1 and TRBJ2-3, with TRBD2 matching 7 bases. The CDR3 runs 15 residues. J lost 3 bases, V lost 5 bases, and 9 bases had no gene match. CDR1 and CDR2 (germline): SGHRS, YFSETQ.

The genes are TRBV6-5 and TRBJ1-1; D uncertain. The CDR3 runs to 16 residues. Trimming took 0 bases from V and 3 from J, leaving 14 bases between them. Germline V CDR1 and CDR2: MNHEY, SVGAGI. In DNA, the CDR3 is TGTGCCAGCAGTTACTCGCACTTAGTTCCGGACACTGAAGCTTTCTTT. The encoded protein is CASSYSHLVPDTEAFF.

This clonotype occurred a few times. V usage is TRBV20-1 and J usage is TRBJ2-7; 14 nucleotides line up with TRBD2. Trimming cost V 6 bases and J 3 bases; bases outside gene matches: 10. The V gene's germline CDR1 is DFQATT and CDR2 SNEGSKA (reference sequence). The CDR3 spans 16 residues. The CDR3 spells CSALGTSGRANYEQYF. The CDR3 DNA sequence: TGCAGTGCCCTTGGGACTAGCGGGAGAGCGAACTACGAGCAGTACTTC.